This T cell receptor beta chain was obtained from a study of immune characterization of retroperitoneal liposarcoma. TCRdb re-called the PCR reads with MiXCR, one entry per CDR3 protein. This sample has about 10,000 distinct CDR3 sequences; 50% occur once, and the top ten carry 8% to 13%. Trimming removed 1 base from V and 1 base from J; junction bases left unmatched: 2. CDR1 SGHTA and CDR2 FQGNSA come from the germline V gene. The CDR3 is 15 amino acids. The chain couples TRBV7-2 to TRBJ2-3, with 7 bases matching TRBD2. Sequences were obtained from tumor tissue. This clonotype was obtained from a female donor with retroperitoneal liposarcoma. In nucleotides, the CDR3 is TGTGCCAGCAGCTTAGGGAGCGGGGGCACAGATACGCAGTATTTT. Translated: CASSLGSGGTDTQYF.